These T cell receptor beta chains were read from a single sample in a study of blood T cells in healthy people across ages. MiXCR was run by TCRdb on the 5' RACE reads, yielding one entry per CDR3 protein. The sample consists of 1.5 million to 2 million distinct CDR3 sequences, 28% of them appearing once. The sequencing input was blood. The receptors here all came from a woman aged 25 to 39 in good health. Each CDR3 is given with its conserved first and last residue. The D gene is left open where the match is weak. Clone size is shown for a subset of rows, as once, few, many or a class of expanded clone.

V	J	D	size	CDR3	DNA
TRBV29-1	TRBJ2-1	-	-	CSAEGGSNERFF	TGCAGCGCTGAAGGGGGGAGCAATGAGCGGTTCTTC
TRBV5-1	TRBJ2-7	-	-	CASSLNTGSYNEQYF	TGCGCCAGCAGCCTAAACACAGGAAGCTACAATGAGCAGTACTTC
TRBV12-5	TRBJ2-7	-	few	CAGGFPSAQGSNEQYF	TGTGCTGGTGGTTTCCCCTCGGCGCAGGGGAGCAACGAGCAGTACTTC
TRBV5-1	TRBJ2-1	TRBD1	few	CASSLLQGNHEQFF	TGCGCCAGCAGCTTATTACAGGGGAATCATGAGCAGTTCTTC
TRBV5-1	TRBJ2-6	-	-	CASSLYIGSGANVLTF	TGCGCCAGCAGCTTGTACATCGGCTCGGGGGCCAACGTCCTGACTTTC
TRBV6-1	TRBJ2-6	TRBD2	few	CASELAENSLSGANVLTF	TGTGCCAGCGAACTAGCGGAAAATTCCCTCTCTGGGGCCAACGTCCTGACTTTC
TRBV29-1	TRBJ1-3	-	-	CSVEWDTAGDTIYF	TGCAGCGTTGAATGGGACACGGCCGGAGACACCATATATTTT
TRBV5-1	TRBJ2-5	-	-	CASSLEDGRIQETQYF	TGCGCCAGCAGCTTGGAAGACGGGCGGATCCAAGAGACCCAGTACTTC
TRBV10-2	TRBJ2-7	TRBD2	many	CASSEKRGGSYEQYF	TGCGCCAGCAGTGAAAAGCGGGGGGGCTCCTACGAGCAGTACTTC
TRBV7-2	TRBJ2-5	TRBD2	-	CASSFRGGPREQYF	TGTGCCAGCAGCTTCCGGGGGGGCCCTAGGGAGCAGTACTTC
TRBV20-1	TRBJ1-6	-	few	CSALRQTGNSPLHF	TGCAGTGCTCTACGCCAGACAGGAAATTCACCCCTCCACTTT
TRBV6-5	TRBJ1-2	-	-	CASSYRSLDLNSQAGYTF	TGTGCCAGCAGTTATCGTTCTCTCGACCTCAACTCCCAGGCTGGCTACACCTTC
TRBV20-1	TRBJ2-3	-	few	CSASFPGGTDTQYF	TGCAGTGCTAGTTTCCCAGGGGGCACAGATACGCAGTATTTT
TRBV18	TRBJ1-2	-	-	CASSPRGVGREGPNENYGYTF	TGTGCCAGCTCACCACGAGGCGTAGGGCGAGAGGGTCCTAACGAGAACTATGGCTACACCTTC
TRBV27	TRBJ2-2	-	-	CATGTVNTGELFF	TGTGCCACCGGGACGGTGAACACCGGGGAGCTGTTTTTT
TRBV14	TRBJ2-1	-	-	CASSHEVEQFF	TGTGCCAGCAGCCACGAGGTTGAGCAGTTCTTC
TRBV20-1	TRBJ1-2	-	-	CSARGSVDRPYGYTF	TGCAGTGCTAGAGGCTCCGTCGACAGACCCTATGGCTACACCTTC
TRBV7-7	TRBJ2-5	TRBD2	-	CASSQGGGYQETQYF	TGTGCCAGCAGTCAGGGCGGGGGGTACCAAGAGACCCAGTACTTC
TRBV12-3/TRBV12-4	TRBJ2-4	TRBD1	few	CAGSRLTGAKNTQYF	TGTGCCGGCAGCCGATTAACAGGGGCCAAAAACACCCAGTACTTC
TRBV9	TRBJ2-1	TRBD2	many	CASSVERAPSGHTYNEQFF	TGTGCCAGCAGCGTCGAAAGGGCACCTAGCGGCCATACCTACAATGAGCAGTTCTTC
TRBV5-5	TRBJ1-3	-	-	CASSPSWAPSSGNTIYF	TGTGCCAGCAGCCCGTCTTGGGCGCCGAGCTCTGGAAACACCATATATTTT
TRBV5-8	TRBJ1-1	-	-	CASSLAPPQGKAEAFF	TGTGCCAGCAGCTTGGCCCCACCGCAGGGAAAGGCTGAAGCTTTCTTT
TRBV5-5	TRBJ2-1	-	few	CASTPGYEQFF	TGTGCCAGCACCCCTGGGTATGAGCAGTTCTTC
TRBV5-6	TRBJ2-1	TRBD2	-	CASSEILAGGIYNEQFF	TGTGCCAGCAGCGAAATTCTAGCGGGGGGGATTTACAATGAGCAGTTCTTC
TRBV7-9	TRBJ2-1	-	-	CASALPPASYNEQFF	TGTGCCAGCGCTCTCCCACCAGCGTCCTACAATGAGCAGTTCTTC
TRBV12-3/TRBV12-4	TRBJ1-1	-	-	CASRQYRDRTEAFF	TGTGCCAGCCGACAATACAGGGATCGCACTGAAGCTTTCTTT
TRBV4-3	TRBJ2-1	-	-	CASSQLLADEQFF	TGCGCCAGCAGCCAATTGTTAGCGGATGAGCAGTTCTTC
TRBV5-1	TRBJ2-5	-	many	CASSNDGLQETQYF	TGCGCCAGCAGTAACGACGGACTTCAAGAGACCCAGTACTTC
TRBV4-3	TRBJ2-1	-	few	CASEGTGNEQFF	TGCGCCAGCGAGGGGACGGGCAATGAGCAGTTCTTC
TRBV5-1	TRBJ2-1	-	-	CASSSFGDHRNEQFF	TGCGCCAGCAGCTCCTTTGGGGACCATCGGAATGAGCAGTTCTTC
TRBV6-6	TRBJ1-1	TRBD1	-	CASSSPGQQTTEAFF	TGTGCCAGCAGTAGTCCGGGACAGCAGACCACTGAAGCTTTCTTT
TRBV10-2	TRBJ2-7	TRBD2	-	CASSELSGSAYNEQYF	TGCGCCAGCAGTGAGCTAAGCGGGAGTGCCTACAATGAGCAGTACTTC
TRBV11-2	TRBJ2-7	TRBD1	-	CASSRREWTGVYEQYF	TGTGCCAGCAGCCGACGCGAATGGACAGGAGTCTACGAGCAGTACTTC
TRBV20-1	TRBJ2-2	-	-	CSASSYHKLAGELFF	TGCAGTGCTAGTTCGTACCACAAGCTGGCGGGGGAGCTGTTTTTT
TRBV20-1	TRBJ1-4	-	many	CSARGASEGEKLFF	TGCAGTGCTAGAGGGGCCTCCGAGGGTGAAAAACTGTTTTTT
TRBV5-6	TRBJ2-5	-	-	CASSLALQKTQYF	TGTGCCAGCAGCTTGGCCCTCCAGAAGACCCAGTACTTC
TRBV4-1	TRBJ2-3	TRBD2	-	CASSQALLAGGTTDTQYF	TGCGCCAGCAGCCAGGCCCTTCTAGCGGGGGGGACCACAGATACGCAGTATTTT
TRBV5-1	TRBJ2-3	-	few	CASSFSGAGDTQYF	TGCGCCAGCAGCTTCTCGGGGGCGGGGGATACGCAGTATTTT
TRBV20-1	TRBJ2-4	-	many	CSARDRGRLAKNIQYF	TGCAGTGCTAGAGATCGAGGCAGGTTGGCCAAAAACATTCAGTACTTC
TRBV12-3/TRBV12-4	TRBJ1-5	TRBD1	many	CASRGDRGLAQPQHF	TGTGCCAGCAGGGGGGACAGGGGGCTAGCGCAGCCCCAGCATTTT
TRBV29-1	TRBJ2-5	TRBD2	many	CSVLAGLHQETQYF	TGCAGCGTTCTAGCGGGACTCCACCAAGAGACCCAGTACTTC
TRBV15	TRBJ2-3	-	-	CATSTPSGGTDTQYF	TGTGCCACCAGCACGCCTAGTGGGGGCACAGATACGCAGTATTTT
TRBV28	TRBJ1-3	-	-	CASSPRAPSRNTIYF	TGTGCCAGCAGTCCCAGGGCCCCCTCTAGAAACACCATATATTTT
TRBV12-3/TRBV12-4	TRBJ2-3	TRBD1	many	CASSARTGLSTDTQYF	TGTGCCAGCAGTGCTAGGACAGGGCTTAGCACAGATACGCAGTATTTT
TRBV7-9	TRBJ2-5	-	-	CASALRETQYF	TGTGCCAGCGCACTGAGAGAGACCCAGTACTTC
TRBV20-1	TRBJ2-5	TRBD1	few	CGGQVQETQYF	TGCGGGGGACAGGTACAAGAGACCCAGTACTTC
TRBV24-1	TRBJ2-1	-	-	CATSDPSINNEQFF	TGTGCCACCAGTGATCCTAGCATCAACAATGAGCAGTTCTTC
TRBV29-1	TRBJ2-4	TRBD1	many	CSVGEGTGGGQYF	TGCAGCGTTGGAGAAGGGACAGGGGGAGGGCAGTACTTC
TRBV2	TRBJ2-7	-	many	CASIQDGGYEQYF	TGTGCCAGCATCCAGGACGGAGGCTACGAGCAGTACTTC
TRBV28	TRBJ2-7	TRBD1	-	CTSRTPGQGAYEQYF	TGTACCAGCAGGACTCCGGGACAGGGGGCCTACGAGCAGTACTTC
TRBV12-3/TRBV12-4	TRBJ2-4	TRBD2	-	CASSLVGLAGVLAKNIQYF	TGTGCCAGCAGTTTAGTCGGACTAGCGGGAGTCTTAGCCAAAAACATTCAGTACTTC
TRBV19	TRBJ2-6	-	many	CASSVDPSGANVLTF	TGTGCCAGTAGTGTCGACCCGTCGGGGGCCAACGTCCTGACTTTC
TRBV20-1	TRBJ2-7	TRBD1	once	CSARGSRGCLSYEQYF	TGCAGTGCTAGAGGCTCCAGGGGGTGTTTGTCCTACGAGCAGTATTTC